The T cell receptor beta chain described here comes from a study of T cell responses to AZD1222 COVID-19 vaccine. Study results and limitations: Spike-specific TCR breadth and depth grew following two AZD1222 doses. Baseline serostatus was positive in only a handful of AZD1222 recipients. Vaccine-associated CD4 TCRs spanned spike, dominant at 160-218 and 743-854. In a largely white British group with more females than males, clonal diversity was possibly underestimated.

CDR3 size: 10 residues. The V end was cut by 5 bases, the J end by 10 bases, with 7 bases between. Using immunoSEQ multiplex PCR, the repertoire was profiled, and TCRdb retains in-frame clones only, with some absent. The data hold 150,000 to 200,000 clones, with approximately 88% observed a single time. As to this clone: The target antigen is unknown.

The material was peripheral blood, obtained on day 0 of AZD1222 vaccination. This sequence originates from an adult in good health. The chain employs TRBV12-3 or TRBV12-4 and TRBJ2-3; the D is unclear. CDR3 in amino acids: CASSGRAQYF. As DNA, the CDR3 is TGTGCCAGCAGTGGTAGGGCGCAGTATTTT.